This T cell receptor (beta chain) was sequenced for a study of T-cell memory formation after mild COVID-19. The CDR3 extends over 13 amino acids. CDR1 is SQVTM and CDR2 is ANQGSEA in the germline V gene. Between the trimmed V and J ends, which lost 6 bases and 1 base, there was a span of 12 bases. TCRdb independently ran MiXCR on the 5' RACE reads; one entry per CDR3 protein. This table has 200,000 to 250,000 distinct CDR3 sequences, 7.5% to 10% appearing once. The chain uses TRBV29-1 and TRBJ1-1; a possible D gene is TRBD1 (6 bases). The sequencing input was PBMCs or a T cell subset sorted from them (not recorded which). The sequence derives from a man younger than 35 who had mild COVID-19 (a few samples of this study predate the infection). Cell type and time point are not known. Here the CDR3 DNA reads TGCAGCGTCCGACAGGTCGGGAACACTGAAGCTTTCTTT. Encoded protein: CSVRQVGNTEAFF.